The 22 T cell receptor beta chains below were found in one sample sequenced in a study of cytomegalovirus exposure and HLA in healthy donors. The PCR contained 60 Vbeta and 13 Jbeta primers. TCRdb keeps only in-frame clones here, not all; method: immunoSEQ multiplex PCR. The table lists about 110,000 clones, roughly four fifths of them singletons, with roughly 3.6% in the top ten. The specimen was PBMCs. These receptors were obtained from a man between 60 and 70 years old in good health and CMV-seronegative.

With respect to this clone: The same CDR3 can be traced to other DNA sequences in this sample. The V and J genes are TRBV19 and TRBJ2-5, with a possible D match to TRBD1 (5 bases). V lost 8 bases, J lost 2 bases, and 9 bases lay in between. CDR1 LNHDA and CDR2 SQIVND come from the germline V gene (reference sequence). The CDR3 extends over 12 amino acids. CDR3: CASGHRQETQYF. The CDR3 region has the DNA TGTGCCAGTGGACACAGGCAAGAGACCCAGTACTTC.

CDR3 nucleotide sequence: TGTGCCAGCAGCCAAGAGACAGCGGGGAACTATGGCTACACCTTC. Translated: CASSQETAGNYGYTF. The genes are TRBV4-2 and TRBJ1-2; weak D call: TRBD1 (5 bases). The CDR3 spans 15 residues. CDR1 LGHNA and CDR2 YNFKEQ come from the germline V gene. The V end was cut by 0 bases, the J end by 2 bases, with 10 bases between.

In this sample, this clone turned up a few times. J is TRBJ2-1 and V is TRBV2, with TRBD1 matching over 9 bases. Germline CDR1 reads SNHLY; CDR2 reads FYNNEI. This CDR3 is built from 15 residues. The junction had 7 bases not matched to a gene; V was cut back by 1 base and J by 9 bases. The CDR3 sequence is CASSEVDRGRGEQFF. The CDR3 bases are TGTGCCAGCAGTGAAGTGGACAGGGGCAGGGGTGAGCAGTTCTTC. The full variable domain, in which reference TRBV2 and TRBJ2-1 provide the parts outside the CDR3, is EPEVTQTPSHQVTQMGQEVILRCVPISNHLYFYWYRQILGQKVEFLVSFYNNEISEKSEIFDDQFSVERPDGSNFTLKIRSTKLEDSAMYFCASSEVDRGRGEQFFGPGTRLTVL.

This clone was counted only a few times. J is TRBJ1-1 and V is TRBV5-1, with D hard to call. Germline loops: CDR1 SGHRS, CDR2 YFSETQ. The CDR3 spans 15 residues. Trimming pared 4 bases from V and 4 bases from J, leaving 17 bases between. CDR3 bases: TGCGCCAGCAGCCCCTGGACTCAGGTGGGCACTGAAGCTTTCTTT. This sequence encodes CASSPWTQVGTEAFF. The full variable domain, rest sourced from reference TRBV5-1 and TRBJ1-1, is KAGVTQTPRYLIKTRGQQVTLSCSPISGHRSVSWYQQTPGQGLQFLFEYFSETQRNKGNFPGRFSGRQFSNSRSEMNVSTLELGDSALYLCASSPWTQVGTEAFFGQGTRLTVV.

This clone was seen a few times. The V call is TRBV6-5, the J call TRBJ2-5; 7 nucleotides agree with TRBD2. The CDR3 covers 13 residues. The germline gives CDR1 MNHEY, CDR2 SVGAGI. The trim removed 2 bases at V and 4 bases at J, leaving 1 base unmatched. CDR3 nucleotides: TGTGCCAGCAGTTACCCGGGGGGAGAGACCCAGTACTTC. The encoded protein is CASSYPGGETQYF.

V is TRBV18 and J is TRBJ2-7, with a weak D call TRBD2 (6 bases). Trimming took 6 bases from V and 4 from J, leaving 19 bases between them. This CDR3 contains 15 residues. Germline assignment: CDR1 KGHSH and CDR2 LQKENI. CDR3 DNA: TGTGCCAGCTCCCCAACAGGAGGCGGAGGGTACGAGCAGTACTTC. It is translated as CASSPTGGGGYEQYF.

The V call is TRBV2, the J call TRBJ1-6; no clear D. The CDR3 has 15 amino acids. In germline, CDR1 is SNHLY, CDR2 FYNNEI. Trimming removed 5 bases from V and 6 bases from J, with 14 bases in between. CDR3 nucleotides: TGTGCCAGCAGTAGCCACTCCTTCCTTAATTCACCCCTCCACTTT. This translates into CASSSHSFLNSPLHF.

This clone was seen a few times. The chain couples TRBV4-3 to TRBJ2-2; D may be TRBD2 (6 bases). The CDR3 is 14 amino acids. Germline loops: CDR1 LGHNA, CDR2 YSLEER. V was trimmed by 1 base and J by 5 bases, leaving 8 bases between them. As DNA, the CDR3 is TGCGCCAGCAGCCAAGGCGGGGAAACCGGGGAGCTGTTTTTT. Amino acid sequence: CASSQGGETGELFF.

The V gene is TRBV6-1, the J gene TRBJ2-5; D might be TRBD1 (6 bases). The CDR3 runs 15 residues. Trimming stripped 5 bases from V and 1 base from J, with 14 bases between. Germline CDR1 MNHNS, CDR2 SASEGT. In nucleotides, the CDR3 is TGTGCCAGCAGTTCCCCGACAGGATCCCAAGAGACCCAGTACTTC. Translated: CASSSPTGSQETQYF.

The chain recombines TRBV7-9 with TRBJ2-5; the D gene is possibly TRBD2 (7 bases). V was shortened by 4 bases and J by 3 bases, with 12 bases between the two germline ends. There are 14 residues in the CDR3. Germline CDR1 is SEHNR and CDR2 is FQNEAQ (reference sequence). The DNA for the CDR3 is TGTGCCAGCAGCTCAATAGGGGGGGAAGAGACCCAGTACTTC. Translation gives CASSSIGGEETQYF.

The V gene is TRBV7-2, the J gene TRBJ1-5; no firm D call. The V end lost 4 bases, the J end lost 9 bases, and 16 bases lay between the germline ends. In germline, CDR1 is SGHTA, CDR2 FQGNSA. There are 14 residues in the CDR3. The CDR3 loop is CASSSSGVGPPQHF. The DNA of the CDR3 is TGTGCCAGCAGCTCGAGCGGGGTGGGTCCGCCCCAGCATTTT. The variable domain in full, with the rest retrieved from reference TRBV7-2 and TRBJ1-5, is GAGVSQSPSNKVTEKGKDVELRCDPISGHTALYWYRQSLGQGLEFLIYFQGNSAPDKSGLPSDRFSAERTGGSVSTLTIQRTQQEDSAVYLCASSSSGVGPPQHFGDGTRLSIL.

The rearrangement uses TRBV12-5 and TRBJ2-7, with a possible D match to TRBD2 (6 bases). The length of the CDR3 is 16 residues. From germline, CDR1 is LGHNT and CDR2 FRNRAP. Trimming stripped 2 bases from V and 0 bases from J, with 14 bases between. CDR3 region: CASGLTPGTVSYEQYF. In nucleotides, the CDR3 is TGTGCTAGTGGTTTGACTCCCGGGACTGTCTCCTACGAGCAGTACTTC.

V usage is TRBV5-1 and J usage is TRBJ2-5; 8 bases agree with TRBD1. Germline lookup yields CDR1 SGHRS and CDR2 YFSETQ. V lost 3 bases to trimming and J lost 5 bases; unmatched junction nucleotides: 9. The CDR3 is made up of 15 amino acids. CDR3 in DNA: TGCGCCAGCAGCTCCCGGACAGGGAAGGAGGAGACCCAGTACTTC. It codes for CASSSRTGKEETQYF.

The gene calls are TRBV9 and TRBJ2-3; 11 nucleotides match TRBD2. Germline-derived CDR1 and CDR2 are SGDLS and YYNGEE. CDR3 size: 16 residues. Trimming took 3 bases from V and 2 from J; bases not matched to a gene: 5. CDR3 sequence reads: CASSATSGVITDTQYF. CDR3 coding DNA: TGTGCCAGCAGCGCGACTAGCGGGGTGATCACAGATACGCAGTATTTT.

This clone was recorded a few times. The rearrangement links TRBV4-1 to TRBJ1-2, with 9 bases identical to TRBD1. The junction had 5 bases not matched to a gene; V was cut back by 3 bases and J by 3 bases. Germline-derived CDR1 and CDR2 are MGHRA and YSYEKL. The CDR3 length is 15 residues. The CDR3 nucleotides read TGCGCCAGCAGCCAGGGGGACAGGGAGTACTATGGCTACACCTTC. This sequence encodes CASSQGDREYYGYTF.

The chain combines TRBV13 with TRBJ1-5; TRBD1 might be the D (6 bases). This CDR3 contains 16 residues. Looked up from germline, CDR1 is PRHDT and CDR2 is FYEKMQ (reference sequence). V gave up 4 bases and J gave up 0 bases, with 13 bases separating them. The CDR3 nucleotides are TGTGCCAGCAGCTCCAGACAGGACAATAGCAATCAGCCCCAGCATTTT. Translating it yields CASSSRQDNSNQPQHF.

CDR3 sequence: CASRLNRARSNQPQHF. CDR3 bases: TGTGCCAGCCGACTAAACAGGGCTCGGAGCAATCAGCCCCAGCATTTT. The chain carries TRBV6-6 and TRBJ1-5; D might be TRBD1 (6 bases). The CDR3 spans 16 residues. Per the germline V gene, CDR1 is MNHNY and CDR2 is SVGAGI (reference sequence). V was trimmed by 8 bases and J by 1 base, leaving 18 bases between them.

This chain links TRBV20-1 with TRBJ1-4; the D is unclear. This CDR3 comprises 11 residues. Germline CDR1 is DFQATT and CDR2 is SNEGSKA (reference sequence). The V gene lost 5 bases and the J gene lost 11 bases, with 12 bases spanning the gap. CDR3 in DNA: TGCAGTGCTGGACTTACAGAGAAACTGTTTTTT. Protein product: CSAGLTEKLFF.

The chain joins TRBV7-9 to TRBJ1-2, with unresolved D. Germline CDR1 SEHNR, CDR2 FQNEAQ (reference sequence). This CDR3 region has 15 residues. Trimming removed 2 bases from V and 7 bases from J, with 17 bases in between. Written as DNA, the CDR3 is TGTGCCAGCAGCTTAACCGGGAATCAGCTGGGTGGCTACACCTTC. Its translation is CASSLTGNQLGGYTF. Full variable domain (remainder filled in from reference TRBV7-9 and TRBJ1-2): DTGVSQNPRHKITKRGQNVTFRCDPISEHNRLYWYRQTLGQGPEFLTYFQNEAQLEKSRLLSDRFSAERPKGSFSTLEIQRTEQGDSAMYLCASSLTGNQLGGYTFGSGTRLTVV.

This clone appeared once. Here the CDR3 omits its conserved ending phenylalanine or tryptophan, so a read error is the likely source. No DNA is shown, since the ends of the CDR3 on it are uncertain; the CDR3 is the one TCRdb lists. The chain employs TRBV29-1 and TRBJ2-3; the D segment call TRBD1 is taken from the table without a DNA check. Germline CDR1 and CDR2: SQVTM and ANQGSEA. The CDR3 adds up to 12 amino acids, both ends counted. The CDR3 here is CSVERRTGSPEL.

This chain links TRBV7-9 with TRBJ2-1; no definite D call. With 1 base removed from V and 6 bases from J, the gap between germline ends came to 7 bases. The V gene's germline CDR1 is SEHNR and CDR2 FQNEAQ (reference sequence). The CDR3 is 13 amino acids. CDR3 nucleotides: TGTGCCAGCAGCTTAGGACTGGGCAATGAGCAGTTCTTC. This gives the protein CASSLGLGNEQFF. The variable domain in full, completed from reference TRBV7-9 and TRBJ2-1, reads DTGVSQNPRHKITKRGQNVTFRCDPISEHNRLYWYRQTLGQGPEFLTYFQNEAQLEKSRLLSDRFSAERPKGSFSTLEIQRTEQGDSAMYLCASSLGLGNEQFFGPGTRLTVL.

The V call is TRBV5-4, the J call TRBJ1-4, with a tentative D call TRBD1 (6 bases). The CDR3 extends over 13 amino acids. V was shortened by 2 bases and J by 7 bases, with 9 bases between the two germline ends. Per the germline V gene, CDR1 is SGHNT and CDR2 is YYREEE (reference sequence). This chain's CDR3 is CASSFTGSEKLFF. CDR3 coding DNA: TGTGCCAGCAGCTTTACAGGGAGTGAAAAACTGTTTTTT.